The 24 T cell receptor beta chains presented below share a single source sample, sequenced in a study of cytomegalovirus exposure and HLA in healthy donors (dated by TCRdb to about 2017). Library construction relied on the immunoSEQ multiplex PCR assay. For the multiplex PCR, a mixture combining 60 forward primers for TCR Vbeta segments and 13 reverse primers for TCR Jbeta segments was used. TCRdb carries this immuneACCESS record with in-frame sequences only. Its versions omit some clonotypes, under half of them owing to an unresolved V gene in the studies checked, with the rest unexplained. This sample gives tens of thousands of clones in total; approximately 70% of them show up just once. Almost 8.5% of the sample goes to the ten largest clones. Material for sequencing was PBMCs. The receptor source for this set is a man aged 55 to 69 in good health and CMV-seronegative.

The CDR3 coding sequence is TGCGCCAGCAGCCAGGGGCTAGGGGGTACGCAGTATTTT. Residues: CASSQGLGGTQYF. The rearrangement joins TRBV4-1 to TRBJ2-3; perhaps TRBD1 as D (6 bases). Germline CDR1 MGHRA, CDR2 YSYEKL. The ends were cut back, 3 bases at V and 8 bases at J, with 12 bases in the middle. The CDR3 consists of 13 residues.

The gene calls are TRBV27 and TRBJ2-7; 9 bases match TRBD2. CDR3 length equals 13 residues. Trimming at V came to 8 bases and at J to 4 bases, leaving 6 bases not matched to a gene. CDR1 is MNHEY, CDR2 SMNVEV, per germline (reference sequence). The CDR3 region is CASSSGMSYEQYF. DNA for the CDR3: TGTGCCAGCTCTAGCGGGATGAGTTACGAGCAGTACTTC.

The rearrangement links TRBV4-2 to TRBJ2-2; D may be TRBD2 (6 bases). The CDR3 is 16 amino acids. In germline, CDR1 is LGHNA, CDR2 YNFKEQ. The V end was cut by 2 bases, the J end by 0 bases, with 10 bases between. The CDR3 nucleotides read TGTGCCAGCAGCCAATCAGGGACTTCGAACACCGGGGAGCTGTTTTTT. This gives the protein CASSQSGTSNTGELFF.

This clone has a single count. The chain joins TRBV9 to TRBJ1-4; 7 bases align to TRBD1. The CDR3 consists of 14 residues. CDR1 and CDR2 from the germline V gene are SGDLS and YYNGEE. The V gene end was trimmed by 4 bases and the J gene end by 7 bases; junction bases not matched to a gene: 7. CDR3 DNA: TGTGCCAGCAGCCCGAGACAGGGTCCTGAAAAACTGTTTTTT. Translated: CASSPRQGPEKLFF.

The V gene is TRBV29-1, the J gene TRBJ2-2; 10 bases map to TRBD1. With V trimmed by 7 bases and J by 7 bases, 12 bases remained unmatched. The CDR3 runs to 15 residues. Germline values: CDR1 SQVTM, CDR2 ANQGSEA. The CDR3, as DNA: TGCAGCGCCACGAGTGGGACAGGGGTGGGCGGGGAGCTGTTTTTT. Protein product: CSATSGTGVGGELFF.

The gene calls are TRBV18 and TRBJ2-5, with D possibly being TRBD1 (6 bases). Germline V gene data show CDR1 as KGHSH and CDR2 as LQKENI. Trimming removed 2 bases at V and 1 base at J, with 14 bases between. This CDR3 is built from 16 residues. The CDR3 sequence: CASSPILDRTQETQYF. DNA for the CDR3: TGTGCCAGCTCACCAATTCTCGACAGGACCCAAGAGACCCAGTACTTC.

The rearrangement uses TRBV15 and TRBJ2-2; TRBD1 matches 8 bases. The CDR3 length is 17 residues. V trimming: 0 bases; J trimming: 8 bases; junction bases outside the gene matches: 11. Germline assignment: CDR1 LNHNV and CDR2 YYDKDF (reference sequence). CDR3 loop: CATSRDLGQGAGGELFF. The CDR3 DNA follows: TGTGCCACCAGCAGAGATTTAGGGCAGGGGGCCGGGGGGGAGCTGTTTTTT.

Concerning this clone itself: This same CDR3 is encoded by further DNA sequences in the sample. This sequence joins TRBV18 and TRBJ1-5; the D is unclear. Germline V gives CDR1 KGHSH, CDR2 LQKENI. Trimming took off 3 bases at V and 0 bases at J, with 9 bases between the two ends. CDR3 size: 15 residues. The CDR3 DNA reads TGTGCCAGCTCACCCGGACTCAATAGCAATCAGCCCCAGCATTTT. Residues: CASSPGLNSNQPQHF.

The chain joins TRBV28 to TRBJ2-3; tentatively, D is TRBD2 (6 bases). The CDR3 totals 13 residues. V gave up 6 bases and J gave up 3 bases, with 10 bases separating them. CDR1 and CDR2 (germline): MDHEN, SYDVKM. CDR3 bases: TGTGCCAGCAGAAGGGAGGATACAGATACGCAGTATTTT. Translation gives CASRREDTDTQYF.

The CDR3 sequence is CASSLVGGDTDTQYF. In DNA, the CDR3 is TGCGCCAGCAGCTTGGTGGGGGGGGACACAGATACGCAGTATTTT. The rearrangement joins TRBV5-1 to TRBJ2-3, with 7 bases matching TRBD2. With 0 bases clipped from V and 2 bases from J, the junction kept 3 bases outside the gene matches. Germline V gene lookup returns CDR1 SGHRS and CDR2 YFSETQ. The CDR3 length is 15 residues.

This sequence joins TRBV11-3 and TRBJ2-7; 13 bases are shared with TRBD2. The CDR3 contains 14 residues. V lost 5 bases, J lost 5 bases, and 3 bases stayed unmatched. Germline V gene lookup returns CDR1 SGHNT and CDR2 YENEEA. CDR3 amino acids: CASSSGLAGDEQYF. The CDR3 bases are TGTGCCAGCAGCAGTGGACTAGCGGGAGACGAGCAGTACTTC.

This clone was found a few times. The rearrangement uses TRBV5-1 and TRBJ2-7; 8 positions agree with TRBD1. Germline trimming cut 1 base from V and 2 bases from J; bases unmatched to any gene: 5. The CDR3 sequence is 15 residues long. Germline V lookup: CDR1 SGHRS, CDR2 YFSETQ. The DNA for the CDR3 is TGCGCCAGCAGCTTGATGACAGGGGTCCCCTACGAGCAGTACTTC. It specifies CASSLMTGVPYEQYF.

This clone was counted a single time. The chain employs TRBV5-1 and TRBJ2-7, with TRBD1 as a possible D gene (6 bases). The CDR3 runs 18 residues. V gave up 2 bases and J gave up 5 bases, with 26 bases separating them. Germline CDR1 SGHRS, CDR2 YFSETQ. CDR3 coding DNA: TGCGCCAGCAGCTTTAGTCCTCAGGGGCCAGGGACAAAGGACGAGCAGTACTTC. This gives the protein CASSFSPQGPGTKDEQYF.

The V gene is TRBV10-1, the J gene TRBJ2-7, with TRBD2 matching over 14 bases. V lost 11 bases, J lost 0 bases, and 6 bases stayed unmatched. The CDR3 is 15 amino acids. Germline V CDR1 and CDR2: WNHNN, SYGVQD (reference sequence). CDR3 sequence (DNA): TGCGCCGGATCGGGACTAGCGGGGGACTCCTACGAGCAGTACTTC. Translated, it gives CAGSGLAGDSYEQYF.

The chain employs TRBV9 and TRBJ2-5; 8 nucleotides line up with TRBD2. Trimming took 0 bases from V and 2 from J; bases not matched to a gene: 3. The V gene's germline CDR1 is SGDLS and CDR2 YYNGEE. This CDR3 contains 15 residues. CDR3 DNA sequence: TGTGCCAGCAGCGTAGGGGGACTAGGTCAAGAGACCCAGTACTTC. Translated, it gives CASSVGGLGQETQYF.

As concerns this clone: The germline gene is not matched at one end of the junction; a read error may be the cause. The CDR3 DNA is TGTGCCAACAGTCGTCAGGGATCCTGGGAGCTGTTTTTT. Protein: CANSRQGSWELFF. This rearrangement joins TRBV25-1 to TRBJ2-2; perhaps TRBD1 as D (5 bases). Germline CDR1 reads MGHDK; CDR2 reads SYGVNS. This CDR3 region has 13 residues.

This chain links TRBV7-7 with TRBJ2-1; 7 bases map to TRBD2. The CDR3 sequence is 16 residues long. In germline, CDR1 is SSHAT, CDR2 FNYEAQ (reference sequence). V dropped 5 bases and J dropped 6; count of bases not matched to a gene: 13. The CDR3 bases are TGTGCCAGCAGCCCCCTCGCATCGGGGGGACGCAATGAGCAGTTCTTC. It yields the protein CASSPLASGGRNEQFF.

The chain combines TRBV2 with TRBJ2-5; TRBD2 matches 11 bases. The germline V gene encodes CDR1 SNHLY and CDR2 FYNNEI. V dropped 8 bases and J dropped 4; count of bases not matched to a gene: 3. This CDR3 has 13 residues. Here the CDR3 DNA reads TGTGCCAGCGGGCTAGCGGGAGGAGAGACCCAGTACTTC. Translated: CASGLAGGETQYF.

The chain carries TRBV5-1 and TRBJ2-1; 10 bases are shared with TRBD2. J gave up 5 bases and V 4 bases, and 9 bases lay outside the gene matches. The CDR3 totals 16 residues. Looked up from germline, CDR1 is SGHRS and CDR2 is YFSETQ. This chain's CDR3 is CASSRDTSGAHNEQFF. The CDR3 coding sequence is TGCGCCAGCAGCCGAGACACTAGCGGGGCCCACAATGAGCAGTTCTTC.

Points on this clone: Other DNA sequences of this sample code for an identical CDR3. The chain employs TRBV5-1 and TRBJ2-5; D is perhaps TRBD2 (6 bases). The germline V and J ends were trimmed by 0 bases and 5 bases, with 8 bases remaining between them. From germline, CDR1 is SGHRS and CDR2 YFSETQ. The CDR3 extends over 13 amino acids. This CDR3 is CASSLGLGETQYF. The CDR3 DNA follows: TGCGCCAGCAGCTTGGGACTAGGGGAGACCCAGTACTTC.

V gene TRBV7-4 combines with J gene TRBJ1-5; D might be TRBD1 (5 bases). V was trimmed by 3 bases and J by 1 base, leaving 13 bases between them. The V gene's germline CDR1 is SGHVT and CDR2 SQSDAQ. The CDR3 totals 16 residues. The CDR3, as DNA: TGTGCCAGCAGCTTCCTCCGACAGTTAAGCAATCAGCCCCAGCATTTT. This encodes CASSFLRQLSNQPQHF.

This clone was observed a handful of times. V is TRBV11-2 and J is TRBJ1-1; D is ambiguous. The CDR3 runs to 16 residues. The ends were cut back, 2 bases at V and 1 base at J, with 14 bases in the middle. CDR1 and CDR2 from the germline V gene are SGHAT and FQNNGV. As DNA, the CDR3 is TGTGCCAGCAGCTTATCGTGGGGAGTCAGGAACACTGAAGCTTTCTTT. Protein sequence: CASSLSWGVRNTEAFF.

CDR3 loop: CASSPIAGGPYEQYF. The CDR3 DNA sequence: TGTGCCAGCAGCCCTATAGCGGGGGGTCCCTACGAGCAGTACTTC. The chain employs TRBV7-2 and TRBJ2-7; TRBD2 matches 10 bases. Germline V lookup: CDR1 SGHTA, CDR2 FQGNSA. This CDR3 is 15 amino acids long. V lost 5 bases and J lost 2; bases outside the gene matches: 6.

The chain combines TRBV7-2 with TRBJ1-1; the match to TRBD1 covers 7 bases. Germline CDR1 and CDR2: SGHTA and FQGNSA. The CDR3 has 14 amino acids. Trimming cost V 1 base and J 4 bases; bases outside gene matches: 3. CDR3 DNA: TGTGCCAGCAGCTTAGATAACAGGGGCACTGAAGCTTTCTTT. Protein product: CASSLDNRGTEAFF.